Listed here are 27 T cell receptor beta chains from one sample, sequenced in a study of T cell responses to AZD1222 COVID-19 vaccine. TCRdb's table, derived via immunoSEQ multiplex PCR, lists solely in-frame clones and lacks some. The sample includes some 120,000 clones, less than 95% of them seen just once. Sequences were derived from peripheral blood, sampled on day 0 of MenACWY control vaccination. The receptor source for this set is an adult in good health.

The gene calls are TRBV5-4 and TRBJ2-5; 7 bases are a match to TRBD1. The CDR3 contains 14 residues. The trim removed 4 bases at V and 1 base at J, leaving 4 bases unmatched. Germline lookup yields CDR1 SGHNT and CDR2 YYREEE (reference sequence). For the CDR3, the DNA is TGTGCCAGCAGCCCGGGACAGAGCCAAGAGACCCAGTACTTC. It codes for CASSPGQSQETQYF.

The chain employs TRBV15 and TRBJ2-3; D is unclear. The CDR3 is made up of 12 amino acids. Germline lookup yields CDR1 LNHNV and CDR2 YYDKDF (reference sequence). V lost 6 bases to trimming and J lost 0 bases, with 4 bases between them. The CDR3 bases are TGTGCCACCAGTATCAGCACAGATACGCAGTATTTT. It specifies CATSISTDTQYF.

V gene TRBV6-6 combines with J gene TRBJ1-6; 11 bases map to TRBD1. V lost 5 bases and J lost 5; bases outside the gene matches: 5. The V gene's germline CDR1 is MNHNY and CDR2 SVGAGI (reference sequence). This CDR3 has 16 amino acids. CDR3 nucleotides: TGTGCCAGCAGTACCCGGACAGGGGGCAATAATTCACCCCTCCACTTT. Amino acids: CASSTRTGGNNSPLHF.

The chain links TRBV3-1 (or the pseudogene TRBV3-2) to TRBJ2-7, with TRBD1 matching 7 bases. The CDR3 runs to 13 residues. The germline gives CDR1 LGHDT, CDR2 YNNKEL (reference sequence). J was trimmed by 4 bases and V by 5 bases; bases with no gene match: 5. CDR3 DNA: TGTGCCAGCAGCATAATGACAGGGTACGAGCAGTACTTC. Translation gives CASSIMTGYEQYF.

The V call is TRBV28, the J call TRBJ2-5; TRBD2 aligns across 8 bases. Germline V gene lookup returns CDR1 MDHEN and CDR2 SYDVKM. CDR3 length: 16 amino acids. V was pared by 5 bases and J by 4 bases, with 12 bases of the junction left unmatched. The CDR3 sequence is CASSLSGAGVGETQYF. CDR3 nucleotide sequence: TGTGCCAGCAGTCTCTCAGGAGCGGGAGTCGGAGAGACCCAGTACTTC.

In this sample, this clone turned up a few times. This chain connects TRBV19 to TRBJ1-3, with D unclear. The CDR3 is made up of 15 amino acids. Germline values: CDR1 LNHDA, CDR2 SQIVND (reference sequence). V was trimmed by 2 bases and J by 0 bases, leaving 8 bases between them. The chain's CDR3 is CASSIFALSGNTIYF. CDR3 nucleotides: TGTGCCAGTAGTATATTTGCCCTCTCTGGAAACACCATATATTTT.

V usage is TRBV5-1 and J usage is TRBJ2-1; 8 bases map to TRBD2. The junction had 7 bases not matched to a gene; V was cut back by 2 bases and J by 0 bases. The CDR3 is made up of 17 amino acids. CDR1 and CDR2 from the germline V gene are SGHRS and YFSETQ. CDR3: CASSFKTSASSYNEQFF. Here the CDR3 DNA reads TGCGCCAGCAGCTTTAAGACTAGCGCCAGCTCCTACAATGAGCAGTTCTTC.

The V gene is TRBV29-1, the J gene TRBJ1-1, with D possibly being TRBD1 (6 bases). The CDR3 has 15 residues. The germline CDR1 and CDR2 sequences are SQVTM and ANQGSEA. V was trimmed by 6 bases and J by 0 bases, leaving 17 bases between them. CDR3 amino acids: CSVRQEGVMNTEAFF. CDR3 DNA sequence: TGCAGCGTGCGACAAGAGGGGGTAATGAACACTGAAGCTTTCTTT.

The rearrangement joins TRBV7-9 to TRBJ2-1, with a tentative D call TRBD2 (5 bases). CDR3 length: 15 residues. CDR1 and CDR2 (germline): SEHNR, FQNEAQ (reference sequence). V shed 1 base and J shed 0 bases, with 7 bases lying between them. CDR3 sequence: CASSLELASYNEQFF. In DNA, the CDR3 is TGTGCCAGCAGCTTAGAGCTAGCCTCCTACAATGAGCAGTTCTTC.

The chain joins TRBV15 to TRBJ2-3; TRBD2 matches 9 bases. Looked up from germline, CDR1 is LNHNV and CDR2 is YYDKDF (reference sequence). J was trimmed by 3 bases and V by 3 bases; bases with no gene match: 4. The CDR3 has 15 residues. The CDR3 sequence is CATSSSGGGTDTQYF. The CDR3 bases are TGTGCCACCAGCAGTAGCGGGGGCGGAACAGATACGCAGTATTTT. Complete variable domain (other parts from reference TRBV15 and TRBJ2-3): DAMVIQNPRYQVTQFGKPVTLSCSQTLNHNVMYWYQQKSSQAPKLLFHYYDKDFNNEADTPDNFQSRRPNTSFCFLDIRSPGLGDTAMYLCATSSSGGGTDTQYFGPGTRLTVL.

Worth noting for this clone: The germline gene is not matched at one end of the junction; a read error may be the cause. The rearrangement uses TRBV5-5 and TRBJ1-2, with TRBD1 matching 7 bases. Germline V gene data show CDR1 as SGHKS and CDR2 as YYEKEE (reference sequence). The CDR3 has 11 residues. In nucleotides, the CDR3 is TGTGCCAGCAGCCAAGACAGGGCGACGGGCTTC. Translation gives CASSQDRATGF.

The rearrangement uses TRBV28 and TRBJ2-7; the D call may be TRBD1 or TRBD2 (7 bases each). CDR1 is MDHEN and CDR2 is SYDVKM in the germline V gene. The ends were cut back, 4 bases at V and 6 bases at J, with 16 bases in the middle. This CDR3 spans 14 amino acids. The CDR3 DNA is TGTGCCAGCAGTTGGGGGGGGCCAGGGGGCGAGCAGTACGTC. Protein product: CASSWGGPGGEQYV.

The chain employs TRBV2 and TRBJ1-2; no clear D. CDR1 is SNHLY and CDR2 is FYNNEI in the germline V gene. V gave up 7 bases and J gave up 1 base, with 10 bases separating them. The CDR3 extends over 13 amino acids. Here the CDR3 reads CASIPHNNYGYTF. DNA for the CDR3: TGTGCCAGCATTCCCCATAATAACTATGGCTACACCTTC. The full variable domain, in which reference TRBV2 and TRBJ1-2 provide the parts outside the CDR3, is EPEVTQTPSHQVTQMGQEVILRCVPISNHLYFYWYRQILGQKVEFLVSFYNNEISEKSEIFDDQFSVERPDGSNFTLKIRSTKLEDSAMYFCASIPHNNYGYTFGSGTRLTVV.

The chain combines TRBV7-2 with TRBJ2-1; D might be TRBD2 (5 bases). The germline gives CDR1 SGHTA, CDR2 FQGNSA. This CDR3 comprises 16 residues. V lost 1 base to trimming and J lost 5 bases, with 15 bases between them. The CDR3 DNA sequence: TGTGCCAGCAGCTTAGTAGCCGGGGTGAGGAACAATGAGCAGTTCTTC. It yields the protein CASSLVAGVRNNEQFF.

V usage is TRBV14 and J usage is TRBJ1-2; 7 bases fit TRBD1. The CDR3 spans 15 residues. The V segment lost 4 bases and the J segment 2 bases; nucleotides outside the gene matches: 7. CDR1 and CDR2 from the germline V gene are SGHDN and FVKESK. In DNA, the CDR3 is TGTGCCAGCAGCCGCTGGACAGGTAAAAACTATGGCTACACCTTC. Protein product: CASSRWTGKNYGYTF. Variable domain in full (rest from reference TRBV14 and TRBJ1-2): EAGVTQFPSHSVIEKGQTVTLRCDPISGHDNLYWYRRVMGKEIKFLLHFVKESKQDESGMPNNRFLAERTGGTYSTLKVQPAELEDSGVYFCASSRWTGKNYGYTFGSGTRLTVV.

V and J are TRBV28 and TRBJ2-3; D not resolved. CDR1 and CDR2 from the germline V gene are MDHEN and SYDVKM. This CDR3 comprises 15 residues. V was clipped by 5 bases and J by 0 bases, with 12 bases between them. Here the CDR3 DNA reads TGTGCCAGCAGTCGACGGACCCCTAGCACAGATACGCAGTATTTT. As protein: CASSRRTPSTDTQYF.

The chain recombines TRBV6-2 or TRBV6-3 with TRBJ1-5; no firm D call. This CDR3 is built from 20 residues. The germline CDR1 and CDR2 sequences are MNHEY and SVGEGT. V was shortened by 0 bases and J by 2 bases, with 23 bases between the two germline ends. The CDR3 loop is CASSYSFRRPAIPRNQPQHF. CDR3 sequence (DNA): TGTGCCAGCAGTTACTCTTTCCGCCGACCTGCCATACCCCGCAATCAGCCCCAGCATTTT.

This clone came up a few times. This chain connects TRBV19 to TRBJ1-1, with D possibly TRBD1 on 5 matching bases. This CDR3 region has 13 residues. Germline V gene data show CDR1 as LNHDA and CDR2 as SQIVND (reference sequence). Between the trimmed V and J ends, which lost 6 bases and 7 bases, there was a span of 15 bases. DNA for the CDR3: TGTGCCAGTAGCCCGACAGAGAACTATGAAGCTTTCTTT. The encoded protein is CASSPTENYEAFF.

V is TRBV30 and J is TRBJ2-5; D remains unclear. The CDR3 runs to 16 residues. CDR1 and CDR2 (germline): GTSNPN, SVGIG (reference sequence). Trimming left V 2 bases short and J 2 bases short, with 18 bases between. The CDR3 here is CAWSPKSRVGQETQYF. CDR3 bases: TGTGCCTGGAGTCCGAAATCGCGAGTGGGGCAAGAGACCCAGTACTTC.

The chain links TRBV18 to TRBJ1-6, with 8 bases aligning to TRBD1. CDR1 is KGHSH and CDR2 is LQKENI in the germline V gene. This CDR3 spans 15 amino acids. The V segment lost 3 bases and the J segment 8 bases; nucleotides outside the gene matches: 6. CDR3 in DNA: TGTGCCAGCTCACCCCCGACAGGGGCGGATTCACCCCTCCACTTT. Amino acids: CASSPPTGADSPLHF.

The rearrangement uses TRBV7-8 and TRBJ1-2, with 9 positions matching TRBD1. Per germline, CDR1 SGHVS and CDR2 FQNEAQ. V lost 5 bases and J lost 4; bases outside the gene matches: 8. The CDR3 runs 15 residues. The CDR3 DNA sequence: TGTGCCAGCAGCACCCGGGACAGGGAATTCTATGGCTACACCTTC. It translates to CASSTRDREFYGYTF.

This clone has only one observation. The chain joins TRBV5-6 to TRBJ2-3, with 7 bases aligning to TRBD1. CDR1 and CDR2 (germline): SGHDT, YYEEEE. The CDR3 length is 14 residues. With V trimmed by 2 bases and J by 6 bases, 6 bases remained unmatched. The CDR3 sequence: CASSLQGPLDTQYF. The CDR3, as DNA: TGTGCCAGCAGCTTACAGGGGCCGCTGGATACGCAGTATTTT.

The V gene is TRBV28, the J gene TRBJ2-7, with 8 nucleotides matching TRBD2. CDR1 and CDR2 from the germline V gene are MDHEN and SYDVKM. CDR3 size: 15 residues. V shed 4 bases and J 2 bases; nucleotides not matched to a gene: 7. The CDR3 is CASSSIAGRTYEQYF. CDR3 bases: TGTGCCAGCAGTTCTATAGCGGGAAGGACCTACGAGCAGTACTTC.

This clone appeared a single time. V is TRBV3-1 (or the pseudogene TRBV3-2) and J is TRBJ2-7; D possibly corresponds to TRBD1 (5 bases). The CDR3 is made up of 14 amino acids. Germline values: CDR1 LGHDT, CDR2 YNNKEL (reference sequence). The germline V and J ends were trimmed by 1 base and 5 bases, with 12 bases remaining between them. The CDR3 sequence is CASSQVAGRDEQYF. In DNA form, the CDR3 reads TGTGCCAGCAGCCAAGTGGCAGGGCGAGACGAGCAGTACTTC.

A single count supports this clone. This chain connects TRBV27 to TRBJ2-7; 10 nucleotides match TRBD1. V was pared by 5 bases and J by 7 bases, with 8 bases of the junction left unmatched. Per the germline V gene, CDR1 is MNHEY and CDR2 is SMNVEV (reference sequence). This CDR3 has 14 residues. CDR3 in DNA: TGTGCCAGCAGTCCCCGCCGGACAGGGGGTGAGCAGTACTTC. Its translation is CASSPRRTGGEQYF.

The chain is built from TRBV5-1 and TRBJ1-3; maybe TRBD1 (5 bases). The CDR3 is made up of 17 amino acids. V lost 0 bases and J 2 bases, leaving 15 bases between the germline ends. Germline V gene lookup returns CDR1 SGHRS and CDR2 YFSETQ. The CDR3 DNA follows: TGCGCCAGCAGCTTGGATCCCGCCGGGACTCCTGGAAACACCATATATTTT. This gives the protein CASSLDPAGTPGNTIYF.

The CDR3 is CASRLIQGVYYGYTF. The CDR3 DNA follows: TGTGCCAGCAGACTTATACAGGGAGTGTACTATGGCTACACCTTC. The chain links TRBV2 to TRBJ1-2, with D possibly matching TRBD1 (6 bases). The CDR3 is 15 residues long. Per the germline V gene, CDR1 is SNHLY and CDR2 is FYNNEI. V gave up 6 bases and J gave up 3 bases, with 17 bases separating them.